This TCR beta chain was sequenced in a study of control samples from healthy donors and cancer patients (dated by TCRdb to 2019 to 2021). Library prep was done by the immunoSEQ multiplex PCR assay. TCRdb's version of the immuneACCESS table is confined to in-frame rearrangements and falls short of the full clone set. An unresolved V gene accounts for under half of the shortfall where checked; the remainder is of unknown origin. The sample table lists about 160,000 clones, nearly 96% of them with a count of one. The ten largest make up about 0.94% of the sample. Taken from cysteine to phenylalanine, the CDR3 has 12 residues. CDR3 DNA is the only sequence kept; it has 36 bases, read in frame from the first base. V is clipped by 0 bases and J by 6 bases, and the sequence between their germline boundaries is 6 bases long. CDR1 and CDR2 were assigned from the germline V gene as KGHSH and LQKENI. Concerning this clone itself: Its antigen remains unidentified. No much larger clone is present one base from it, and per-base qualities are unavailable.

The V and J genes are TRBV18 and TRBJ2-7; no D gene call is confident. Sequencing input: blood. The receptor comes from a woman in her twenties or thirties in good health. The CDR3 amino acid sequence is: CASSPPSSEQYF. The nucleotides are TGTGCCAGCTCACCACCGTCGTCCGAGCAGTACTTC.